This TCR beta chain was identified during a study of CD8 T cells in Susac syndrome. TEMRA cells were FACS-enriched, while CD8+ and CD4+ T cells were negatively isolated. Germline V CDR1 and CDR2: KGHDR, SFDVKD. The V segment lost 0 bases and the J segment 7 bases; nucleotides outside the gene matches: 8. The CDR3 is made up of 16 amino acids. When the RNA was reverse transcribed, random hexamers were used with an input of about 0.45 to 1 ug. TCRdb used MiXCR to reprocess the immunoSEQ multiplex PCR reads, holding one entry per CDR3 protein. The data contain more than 85,000 distinct CDR3 sequences, about 96% of them seen just once; the ten biggest clones take up more than 0.08%.

The receptor was derived from a human donor in good health. The chain uses TRBV24-1 and TRBJ2-1, with 7 bases aligning to TRBD2. Sequencing input: CD4+ T cells from PBMCs. Here the CDR3 reads CATSDLRAGQGNEQFF. Here the CDR3 DNA reads TGTGCCACCAGTGATTTGCGAGCGGGGCAAGGAAATGAGCAGTTCTTC.